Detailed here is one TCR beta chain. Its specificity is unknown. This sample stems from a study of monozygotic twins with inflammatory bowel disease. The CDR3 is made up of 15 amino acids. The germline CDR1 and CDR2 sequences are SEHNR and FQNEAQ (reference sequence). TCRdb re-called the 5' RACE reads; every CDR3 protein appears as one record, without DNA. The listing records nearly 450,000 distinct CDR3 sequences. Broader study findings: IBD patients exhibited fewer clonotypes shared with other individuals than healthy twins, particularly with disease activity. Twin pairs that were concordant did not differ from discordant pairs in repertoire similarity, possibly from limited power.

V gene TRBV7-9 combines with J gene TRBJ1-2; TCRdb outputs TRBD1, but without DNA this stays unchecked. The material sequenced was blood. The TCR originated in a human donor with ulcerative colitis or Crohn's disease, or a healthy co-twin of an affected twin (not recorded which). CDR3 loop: CASSYDRLTNYGYTF.